This is a list of T cell receptor beta chains from one sample in a study of blood T cell repertoires in COVID-19. Clones were sequenced by immunoSEQ multiplex PCR, and TCRdb holds only the in-frame ones, with some missing. The sample lists about 65,000 clones, roughly 92% occurring once. Sample: peripheral blood. Every receptor here comes from a man in his 70s with active COVID-19. Both conserved end residues are part of each CDR3. D genes are given only for firm matches. Rows may omit the clone size; those that give it use once, few, many or a size class.

DNA	CDR3	size	D	J	V
TGTGCTAGCAGCCCCGCGGCTAATGAAAAACTGTTTTTT	CASSPAANEKLFF	-	-	TRBJ1-4	TRBV7-7
TGCGCCAGCAGCTTGGGAGCGAACACCGGGGAGCTGTTTTTT	CASSLGANTGELFF	-	-	TRBJ2-2	TRBV5-1
TGTGCCAGCAGTCCCGGTGGGGTAGGGGCCCAGTACTTC	CASSPGGVGAQYF	once	-	TRBJ2-5	TRBV6-5
TGTGCCAGCAGCATTAGCGGGGGGGTTATTGGAACCCAGTACTTC	CASSISGGVIGTQYF	-	TRBD2	TRBJ2-5	TRBV7-2
TGCAGCGTTGAGTTTGTGGGGGACAGGACGTACTTC	CSVEFVGDRTYF	-	TRBD1	TRBJ2-5	TRBV29-1
TGCGCCAGCAGTCAAAAACCGGGACTAGCGGGGTATAGCACAGATACGCAGTATTTT	CASSQKPGLAGYSTDTQYF	-	TRBD2	TRBJ2-3	TRBV23-1
TGTGCCAGCAGCCGTGGGGGGTTCACTGAAGCTTTCTTT	CASSRGGFTEAFF	-	-	TRBJ1-1	TRBV14
TGTGCCAGCAGCTGGCATTTTAGCGGGGGCCCACAAGAGACCCAGTACTTC	CASSWHFSGGPQETQYF	-	TRBD2	TRBJ2-5	TRBV5-5
TGTGCCAGCAGGGCGGGGGCTACGGGGGCCCACACCTTC	CASRAGATGAHTF	-	-	TRBJ1-2	TRBV2
TGTGCCAGCAGTTACCAAGGGACTAGCGGGGGAGAGTATTTT	CASSYQGTSGGEYF	-	TRBD2	TRBJ2-3	TRBV6-2/TRBV6-3
TGTGCCACCAGTGAACGGGACAGAGATAACTATGGCTACACCTTC	CATSERDRDNYGYTF	-	TRBD1	TRBJ1-2	TRBV10-3
TGTGCCAGCCACGACTATCCAGAGGATCTCGGCAATCAGCCCCAGCATTTT	CASHDYPEDLGNQPQHF	-	-	TRBJ1-5	TRBV6-7
TGTGCCAGCAGTCAATTACAGGGAGAGTACATATATTTT	CASSQLQGEYIYF	once	-	TRBJ1-3	TRBV6-6
TGCGCCAGCAGCTCAAGGACTAGCACAGATACGCAGTATTTT	CASSSRTSTDTQYF	-	-	TRBJ2-3	TRBV5-1
TGTGCCAGCAGTTACTCGAAAATTGAGCTCTCCTACGAGCAGTACTTC	CASSYSKIELSYEQYF	-	-	TRBJ2-7	TRBV6-2/TRBV6-3
TGTGCCAGCAGCTTAGGACAGGGAAGCTCCTACGAGCAGTACTTC	CASSLGQGSSYEQYF	-	TRBD1	TRBJ2-7	TRBV7-2
TGTGCCAGCAGCTTAAGGGGAGGGAACACTGAAGCTTTCTTT	CASSLRGGNTEAFF	-	-	TRBJ1-1	TRBV5-4
TGTGCCAGCAGATCGGACAGGCAAAGCACAGATACGCAGTATTTT	CASRSDRQSTDTQYF	-	TRBD1	TRBJ2-3	TRBV3-1/TRBV3-2
TGTGCCAGCAGCTCGGACAGAACAGCTGGAAACACCATATATTTT	CASSSDRTAGNTIYF	-	-	TRBJ1-3	TRBV6-2/TRBV6-3
TGTGCCAGCAGCCCCGTGGGCGGGGGTCTCGACGAGCAGTACTTC	CASSPVGGGLDEQYF	-	TRBD2	TRBJ2-7	TRBV7-2
TGTGCCAGCAGGGGGACGGGGGGCCCCCAAGAGACCCAGTACTTC	CASRGTGGPQETQYF	-	-	TRBJ2-5	TRBV6-5
TGCAGCGTTGATTCGGGTCCGTGGGCTTTCTTT	CSVDSGPWAFF	-	-	TRBJ1-1	TRBV29-1
TGTGCCAGCTCACCTCTGGGGGGAGGAATCCAAGAGACCCAGTACTTC	CASSPLGGGIQETQYF	-	-	TRBJ2-5	TRBV18
TGTGCCAGCAGCCCGCCGGGGGACACCGGGGAGCTGTTTTTT	CASSPPGDTGELFF	-	-	TRBJ2-2	TRBV5-6
TGTGCCAGCAGCGAGGACTTCAGCCCACCCCTCCACTTT	CASSEDFSPPLHF	once	-	TRBJ1-6	TRBV5-6
TGTGCCAGCAGCTTCACGGGGGGCTGGACTGAAGCTTTCTTT	CASSFTGGWTEAFF	-	-	TRBJ1-1	TRBV5-6
TGTGCCAGCCGATGTCCGGGACAGGGGGTTTCCTACGAGCAGTACTTC	CASRCPGQGVSYEQYF	-	TRBD1	TRBJ2-7	TRBV6-4
TGTGCCAGCAGTAGCGCAGATACGCAGTATTTT	CASSSADTQYF	-	-	TRBJ2-3	TRBV7-2
TGTGCCAGTAGTACCCGACAGGGGTCGAGATCTGGAAACACCATATATTTT	CASSTRQGSRSGNTIYF	-	TRBD1	TRBJ1-3	TRBV19
TGTGCCAGCAACAGGGGGGGGTCTGGGGCCAACGTCCTGACTTTC	CASNRGGSGANVLTF	-	-	TRBJ2-6	TRBV5-6
TGCGCCAGCAGCTTGGACAGGCTCCAAGAGACCCAGTACTTC	CASSLDRLQETQYF	-	-	TRBJ2-5	TRBV5-1
TGTGCCACCAGTGACCGAGGGACATCTGTTGAGCAGTTCTTC	CATSDRGTSVEQFF	-	-	TRBJ2-1	TRBV24-1
TGTGCCAGCAGCGAGACTAGCGGGGCTGGGGCCAACGTCCTGACTTTC	CASSETSGAGANVLTF	once	TRBD2	TRBJ2-6	TRBV7-9
TGTGCCAGCAGCGTTTCAGCTAACTATGGCTACACCTTC	CASSVSANYGYTF	-	-	TRBJ1-2	TRBV5-5
TGCGCCAGCAGCCACGTGAGGGTTTCCGGGGAGCTGTTTTTT	CASSHVRVSGELFF	-	-	TRBJ2-2	TRBV4-1
TGCGCCAGCAGCCAAGCACAGACCCCCTCTAATTCACCCCTCCACTTT	CASSQAQTPSNSPLHF	-	-	TRBJ1-6	TRBV4-1
TGCGCCAGCAGCTCCACCCGGGACAGGGTGGATGAAAAACTGTTTTTT	CASSSTRDRVDEKLFF	once	TRBD1	TRBJ1-4	TRBV5-1
TGTGCCAGCTCCCCAGAGGGGGAGTACCAAGAGACCCAGTACTTC	CASSPEGEYQETQYF	-	-	TRBJ2-5	TRBV18
TGTGCCAGCAGCTCGAAGACCGGGACAGGGTGGGCCAAAAACATTCAGTACTTC	CASSSKTGTGWAKNIQYF	once	TRBD1	TRBJ2-4	TRBV5-4
TGTGCCAGCAGCTCGTCAACCAGACAACCCATTTACACTGAAGCTTTCTTT	CASSSSTRQPIYTEAFF	few	-	TRBJ1-1	TRBV21-1
TGTGCCAGTAGTATCTACAGGGATAGCAATCAGCCCCAGCATTTT	CASSIYRDSNQPQHF	-	-	TRBJ1-5	TRBV19
TGTGCCAGTAGTTGGGGGACAGGGACCATCAATCAGCCCCAGCATTTT	CASSWGTGTINQPQHF	-	TRBD1	TRBJ1-5	TRBV19
TGCGCCAGCAGCCAAGACTGGCAGGGGAGGGATCAGCCCCAGCATTTT	CASSQDWQGRDQPQHF	-	-	TRBJ1-5	TRBV4-1
TGTGCCAGCAGCGAGGGACTCCTCACAGATACGCAGTATTTT	CASSEGLLTDTQYF	-	-	TRBJ2-3	TRBV5-4
TGTGCCAGCAGCCTAAAAAACAAGGGAGGGACTGAAGCTTTCTTT	CASSLKNKGGTEAFF	-	-	TRBJ1-1	TRBV27
TGTGCCAGCTCACCAACAGGGCCCCTCAATCAGCCCCAGCATTTT	CASSPTGPLNQPQHF	-	-	TRBJ1-5	TRBV18
TGTGCCAGTCGAATTGCCGGGGTGAACACTGAAGCTTTCTTT	CASRIAGVNTEAFF	-	-	TRBJ1-1	TRBV19
TGTGCCAGCGCGACGGGGGGCGAGCAGTACTTC	CASATGGEQYF	once	TRBD2	TRBJ2-7	TRBV12-3/TRBV12-4
TGTGCCAGCAGTGAGTGGCTCTCCAGGGCCTTC	CASSEWLSRAF	-	-	TRBJ1-2	TRBV6-1
TGTGCCAGCCACGTTGGGGCAGGGCTTTCACCCCTCCACTTT	CASHVGAGLSPLHF	-	-	TRBJ1-6	TRBV28
TGTGCCAGCAAAGCGCGCTCCTACGAGCAGTACTTC	CASKARSYEQYF	-	-	TRBJ2-7	TRBV2
TGTGCCAGCAGTGAATTGGGGGGTCGGCAGTACTTC	CASSELGGRQYF	-	-	TRBJ2-7	TRBV2
TGTGCCAGCAGGGCCGGGACTAGTAATGAGCAGTTCTTC	CASRAGTSNEQFF	-	TRBD2	TRBJ2-1	TRBV28
TGTGCCAGCAGCTTATCTAGCGGGGGGTGGGCAGATACGCAGTATTTT	CASSLSSGGWADTQYF	-	TRBD2	TRBJ2-3	TRBV11-1
TGCGCCAGCAGCTCGGGACAGGGGGATCAGTACCAAGAGACCCAGTACTTC	CASSSGQGDQYQETQYF	once	TRBD1	TRBJ2-5	TRBV5-1
TGTGCCACCAGCCAGAACCGGGACAGGGACGGGGAGCAGTACTTC	CATSQNRDRDGEQYF	-	TRBD1	TRBJ2-7	TRBV15